This T cell receptor (beta chain) was obtained from a study of T cell changes during pregnancy in multiple sclerosis. TCRdb's copy holds only in-frame clones and misses some; the assay was immunoSEQ multiplex PCR. Of about 32,000 clones listed, more than 70% are singletons. The sample was CD4+ T cells from peripheral blood mononuclear cells, taken after pregnancy. This sequence was found in a female donor in good health, enrolled as a control in a pregnancy study.

CDR3 coding DNA: TGTGCCAGCAGCTTAGATCGAGGCGGAGGAGCGGGCACCTACGAGCAGTACTTC. Protein sequence: CASSLDRGGGAGTYEQYF. The chain combines TRBV11-3 with TRBJ2-7; maybe TRBD2 (6 bases). The germline V and J ends were trimmed by 0 bases and 2 bases, with 20 bases remaining between them. The CDR3 runs to 18 residues. Germline V lookup: CDR1 SGHNT, CDR2 YENEEA.